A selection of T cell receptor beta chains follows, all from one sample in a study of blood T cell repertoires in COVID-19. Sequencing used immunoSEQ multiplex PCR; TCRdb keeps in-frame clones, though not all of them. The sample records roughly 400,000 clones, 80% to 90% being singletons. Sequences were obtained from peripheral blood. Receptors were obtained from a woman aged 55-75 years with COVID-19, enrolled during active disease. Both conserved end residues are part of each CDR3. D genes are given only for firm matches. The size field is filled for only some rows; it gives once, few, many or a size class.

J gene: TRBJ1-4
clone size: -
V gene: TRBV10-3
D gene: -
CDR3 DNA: TGTGCCATCAGTGAGTCCCGGGACATACTCGAAAAACTGTTTTTT
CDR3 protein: CAISESRDILEKLFF

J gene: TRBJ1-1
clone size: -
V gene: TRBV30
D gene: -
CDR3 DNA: TGTGCCTGGGAATACAGGGATCGTTACACTGAAGCTTTCTTT
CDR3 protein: CAWEYRDRYTEAFF

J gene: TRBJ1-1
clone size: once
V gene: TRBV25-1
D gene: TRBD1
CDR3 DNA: TGTGCCAGTCGGGGACAGGTTAACACTGAAGCTTTCTTT
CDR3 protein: CASRGQVNTEAFF

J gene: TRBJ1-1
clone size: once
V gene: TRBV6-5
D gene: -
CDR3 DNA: TGTGCCAGCAGTTATGGGCGGAACACTGAAGCTTTCTTT
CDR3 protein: CASSYGRNTEAFF

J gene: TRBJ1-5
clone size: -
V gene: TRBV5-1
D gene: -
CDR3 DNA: TGCGCCAGCAGCTTGGACGGAGAGATCAATCAGCCCCAGCATTTT
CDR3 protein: CASSLDGEINQPQHF

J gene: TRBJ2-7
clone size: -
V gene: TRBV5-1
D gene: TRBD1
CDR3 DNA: TGCGCCAGCAGCTTGATACAGGGGGCCTCCGAGCAGTACTTC
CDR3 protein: CASSLIQGASEQYF

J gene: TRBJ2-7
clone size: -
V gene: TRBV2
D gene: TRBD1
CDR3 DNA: TGTGCCAGCAGCAAGGACAGGGCAGGACAATACTACGAGCAGTACTTC
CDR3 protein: CASSKDRAGQYYEQYF

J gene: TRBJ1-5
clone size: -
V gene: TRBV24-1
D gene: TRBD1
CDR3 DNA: TGTGCCACCAGCGCTGGGGGGACAGGGCTAAGCAATCAGCCCCAGCATTTT
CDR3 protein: CATSAGGTGLSNQPQHF

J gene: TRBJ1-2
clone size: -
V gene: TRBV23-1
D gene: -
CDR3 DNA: TGCGCCAGCAGTCAATCGAACAGGATTAACTATGGCTACACCTTC
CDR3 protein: CASSQSNRINYGYTF

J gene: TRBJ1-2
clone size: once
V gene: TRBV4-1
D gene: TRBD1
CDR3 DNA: TGCGCCAGCAGCCATAGGACAGGGACCACTAACTATGGCTACACCTTC
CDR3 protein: CASSHRTGTTNYGYTF

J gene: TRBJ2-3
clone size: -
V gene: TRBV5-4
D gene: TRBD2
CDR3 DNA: TGTGCCAGCAGCCGACCGGGACTAGCGGGGAGTACGCAGTATTTT
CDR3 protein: CASSRPGLAGSTQYF

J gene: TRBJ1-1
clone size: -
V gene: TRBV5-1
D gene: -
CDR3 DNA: TGCGCCAGCAGCTTGGACAGGGTCATGGGCAATAACAGAAACACTGAAGCTTTCTTT
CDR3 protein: CASSLDRVMGNNRNTEAFF

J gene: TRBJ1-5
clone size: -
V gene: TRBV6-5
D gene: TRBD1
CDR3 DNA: TGTGCCAGCAGTTACTCGAACAGGGGCGGCCAGCCCCAGCATTTT
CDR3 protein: CASSYSNRGGQPQHF

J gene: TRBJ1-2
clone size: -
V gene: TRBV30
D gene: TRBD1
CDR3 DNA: TGTGCCTGGGTAGGGACAGGGGGAGCCTATGGCTACACCTTC
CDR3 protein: CAWVGTGGAYGYTF

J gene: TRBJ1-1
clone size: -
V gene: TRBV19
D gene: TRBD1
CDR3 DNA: TGTGCCAGTAGACCAGGGGGCTACGGTGAAGCTTTCTTT
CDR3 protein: CASRPGGYGEAFF